This T cell receptor beta chain appears in the sequencing data of a study of CDR3 diversity in severe acne. As regards this clonotype: One end of the junction varies from germline; a read error may be responsible.

The CDR3 covers 16 residues. Germline CDR1 reads ENHRY; CDR2 reads SYGVKD. TCRdb re-called the PCR reads through MiXCR, storing one row per CDR3 protein. The sample records around 83,000 distinct CDR3 sequences, approximately 49% being singletons. Sequencing was done on a sample of blood. This clonotype was obtained from a male donor with severe acne vulgaris. The chain uses TRBV10-3 and TRBJ1-5; 7 bases fit TRBD1. The CDR3 coding sequence is TGTGCCAGCAGTTTATCGCGGGCAGGGGGGGATCAGCCCCAGCATTTT. It codes for CASSLSRAGGDQPQHF.